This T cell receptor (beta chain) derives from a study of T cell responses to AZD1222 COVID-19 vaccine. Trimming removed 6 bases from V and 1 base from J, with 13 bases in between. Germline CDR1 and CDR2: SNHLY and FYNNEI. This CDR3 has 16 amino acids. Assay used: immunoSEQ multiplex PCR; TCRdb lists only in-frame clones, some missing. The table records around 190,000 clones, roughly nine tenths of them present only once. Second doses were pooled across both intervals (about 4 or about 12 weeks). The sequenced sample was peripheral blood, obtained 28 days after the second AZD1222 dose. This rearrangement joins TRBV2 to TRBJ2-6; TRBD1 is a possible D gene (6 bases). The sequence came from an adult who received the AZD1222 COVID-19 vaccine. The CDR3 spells CASRGPRGSGANVLTF. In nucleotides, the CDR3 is TGTGCCAGCAGGGGACCCAGGGGTTCTGGGGCCAACGTCCTGACTTTC. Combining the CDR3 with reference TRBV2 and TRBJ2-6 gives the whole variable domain EPEVTQTPSHQVTQMGQEVILRCVPISNHLYFYWYRQILGQKVEFLVSFYNNEISEKSEIFDDQFSVERPDGSNFTLKIRSTKLEDSAMYFCASRGPRGSGANVLTFGAGSRLTVL.